These 22 T cell receptor beta chains originate from one sample sequenced in a study of T cell responses to AZD1222 COVID-19 vaccine. TCRdb's copy holds only in-frame clones and misses some; the assay was immunoSEQ multiplex PCR. This table has about 120,000 clones, 80% to 95% appearing once. The sample here was peripheral blood, taken 28 days after the second AZD1222 dose. The receptors were sampled from an adult who received the AZD1222 COVID-19 vaccine.

The genes are TRBV5-8 and TRBJ1-5, with a tentative D call TRBD1 (6 bases). This CDR3 is built from 14 residues. Germline loops: CDR1 SGHTS, CDR2 YDEGEE. The V gene lost 4 bases and the J gene lost 4 bases, with 12 bases spanning the gap. CDR3 residues: CASSRGTPNQPQHF. For the CDR3, the DNA is TGTGCCAGCAGCCGCGGGACACCTAATCAGCCCCAGCATTTT.

This chain links TRBV9 with TRBJ1-1; no clear D gene. The CDR3 loop spans 14 amino acids. Germline CDR1 reads SGDLS; CDR2 reads YYNGEE. The germline V and J ends were trimmed by 0 bases and 2 bases, with 8 bases remaining between them. CDR3 DNA sequence: TGTGCCAGCAGCGTAGCTGGAGACAACACTGAAGCTTTCTTT. This encodes CASSVAGDNTEAFF.

The CDR3 DNA is TGTGCCAGCAGTCAGGGGACAGATACGCAGTATTTT. It encodes CASSQGTDTQYF. This chain connects TRBV2 to TRBJ2-3; weak D call: TRBD1 (6 bases). CDR1 is SNHLY and CDR2 is FYNNEI in the germline V gene. The CDR3 sequence is 12 residues long. The germline V and J ends were trimmed by 5 bases and 3 bases, with 6 bases remaining between them.

The rearrangement links TRBV15 to TRBJ1-5; D is perhaps TRBD1 (5 bases). The CDR3 covers 14 residues. Germline V gene sequence: CDR1 LNHNV, CDR2 YYDKDF (reference sequence). V dropped 2 bases and J dropped 1 base, with 6 bases sitting between them. The CDR3: CATSRRDSNQPQHF. Here the CDR3 DNA reads TGTGCCACCAGCAGACGGGACAGCAATCAGCCCCAGCATTTT.

The chain uses TRBV6-2 or TRBV6-3 and TRBJ2-7; D gene ambiguous. V was pared by 10 bases and J by 6 bases, with 19 bases between. Germline-derived CDR1 and CDR2 are MNHEY and SVGEGT. This CDR3 contains 13 residues. In nucleotides, the CDR3 is TGTGCCACCAACCCCTACACTACGGGCGAGCAGTACTTC. Protein product: CATNPYTTGEQYF.

This CDR3 reads CASSQDYSNQPQHF. The CDR3 DNA is TGTGCCAGCAGCCAAGATTATAGCAATCAGCCCCAGCATTTT. The chain is built from TRBV3-1 (or the pseudogene TRBV3-2) and TRBJ1-5; D unclear. The CDR3 contains 14 residues. In germline, CDR1 is LGHDT, CDR2 YNNKEL (reference sequence). V lost 0 bases, J lost 0 bases, and 3 bases lay in between.

This chain links TRBV19 with TRBJ2-7; weak D call: TRBD1 (5 bases). The CDR3 is 13 amino acids. Trimming shortened V by 9 bases and J by 2 bases, and 14 bases separated the two germline ends. CDR1 and CDR2 from the germline V gene are LNHDA and SQIVND (reference sequence). CDR3 DNA: TGTGCCAGGACAGAAACCTCAACCTACGAGCAGTACTTC. This codes for CARTETSTYEQYF. The whole variable domain, filled in from reference TRBV19 and TRBJ2-7, reads DGGITQSPKYLFRKEGQNVTLSCEQNLNHDAMYWYRQDPGQGLRLIYYSQIVNDFQKGDIAEGYSVSREKKESFPLTVTSAQKNPTAFYLCARTETSTYEQYFGPGTRLTVT.

The rearrangement uses TRBV10-3 and TRBJ2-4; no definite D call. With 0 bases removed from V and 5 bases from J, the gap between germline ends came to 14 bases. The CDR3 spans 16 residues. Germline V gives CDR1 ENHRY, CDR2 SYGVKD. CDR3 loop: CAISESYKDGQNIQYF. CDR3 in DNA: TGTGCCATCAGTGAGTCCTACAAGGACGGTCAAAACATTCAGTACTTC.

The chain joins TRBV19 to TRBJ1-2; 11 nucleotides line up with TRBD1. Germline lookup yields CDR1 LNHDA and CDR2 SQIVND (reference sequence). The CDR3 runs 15 residues. V lost 5 bases and J lost 5; bases outside the gene matches: 7. The CDR3 loop is CASSPGDRGTYGYTF. CDR3 coding DNA: TGTGCCAGTAGTCCGGGGGACAGGGGGACTTATGGCTACACCTTC.

The chain recombines TRBV29-1 with TRBJ2-7, with D maybe TRBD1 (5 bases). CDR3 length: 10 amino acids. V was clipped by 2 bases and J by 12 bases, with 11 bases between them. Germline-derived CDR1 and CDR2 are SQVTM and ANQGSEA. The CDR3 here is CSVERDRRYF. Written as DNA, the CDR3 is TGCAGCGTTGAACGCGACAGACGGTACTTC.

The chain couples TRBV7-2 to TRBJ2-3, with TRBD2 identical over 10 bases. V shed 4 bases and J 0 bases; nucleotides not matched to a gene: 4. The CDR3 runs to 16 residues. Germline CDR1 reads SGHTA; CDR2 reads FQGNSA. The CDR3 reads CASSSHSGGSTDTQYF. Here the CDR3 DNA reads TGTGCCAGCAGCTCCCATAGCGGGGGGAGCACAGATACGCAGTATTTT.

This chain links TRBV4-3 with TRBJ2-7; weak D call: TRBD1 (6 bases). The CDR3 sequence is 12 residues long. The ends were cut back, 1 base at V and 5 bases at J, with 6 bases in the middle. Germline CDR1 is LGHNA and CDR2 is YSLEER. The CDR3 protein is CASSQGDNEQYF. Written as DNA, the CDR3 is TGCGCCAGCAGCCAAGGGGACAACGAGCAGTACTTC.

The J gene is TRBJ2-7, the V gene TRBV7-2; possibly TRBD2 for D (6 bases). Trimming took off 4 bases at V and 5 bases at J, with 15 bases between the two ends. The CDR3 length is 14 residues. Germline V gives CDR1 SGHTA, CDR2 FQGNSA. In nucleotides, the CDR3 is TGTGCCAGCAGCTGGGGGGACCTGCGGAACGAGCAGTACTTC. Amino acid sequence: CASSWGDLRNEQYF.

The V and J genes are TRBV7-2 and TRBJ2-1; D is perhaps TRBD1 (5 bases). The length of the CDR3 is 14 residues. Germline loops: CDR1 SGHTA, CDR2 FQGNSA. The V end was cut by 2 bases, the J end by 7 bases, with 12 bases between. The CDR3 DNA reads as TGTGCCAGCAGCTTAAACTCAGGGCCTAATGAGCAGTTCTTC. As protein: CASSLNSGPNEQFF.

CDR3 nucleotide sequence: TGTGCCAGCAGTACGACAGGGGGTTATGGCTACACCTTC. Protein product: CASSTTGGYGYTF. The rearrangement links TRBV6-5 to TRBJ1-2; TRBD1 agrees at 9 bases. The CDR3 is 13 amino acids. In germline, CDR1 is MNHEY, CDR2 SVGAGI. J gave up 5 bases and V 5 bases, and 3 bases lay outside the gene matches.

The gene calls are TRBV19 and TRBJ1-6; D gene uncertain. CDR1 and CDR2 (germline): LNHDA, SQIVND (reference sequence). The CDR3 consists of 14 residues. V lost 3 bases to trimming and J lost 5 bases, with 8 bases between them. DNA of the CDR3: TGTGCCAGTAGTATCGGAACAGATAATTCACCCCTCCACTTT. Translation gives CASSIGTDNSPLHF. The whole variable domain, filled in from reference TRBV19 and TRBJ1-6, reads DGGITQSPKYLFRKEGQNVTLSCEQNLNHDAMYWYRQDPGQGLRLIYYSQIVNDFQKGDIAEGYSVSREKKESFPLTVTSAQKNPTAFYLCASSIGTDNSPLHFGNGTRLTVT.

The gene calls are TRBV10-3 and TRBJ2-5; 9 positions match TRBD2. V lost 3 bases and J lost 3; bases outside the gene matches: 5. The CDR3 loop spans 15 amino acids. The V gene's germline CDR1 is ENHRY and CDR2 SYGVKD. The DNA of the CDR3 is TGTGCCATCAGTGAACATCGACTAGCGGAAGAGACCCAGTACTTC. Translation: CAISEHRLAEETQYF.

The chain combines TRBV5-1 with TRBJ1-6, with 7 bases aligning to TRBD1. Germline CDR1 and CDR2: SGHRS and YFSETQ. There are 16 residues in the CDR3. V shed 4 bases, J shed 7 bases, and the junction held 11 bases outside the gene matches. CDR3 sequence: CASSQQGTVENSPLHF. CDR3 DNA sequence: TGCGCCAGCAGCCAACAGGGGACAGTAGAGAATTCACCCCTCCACTTT.

This chain joins TRBV19 and TRBJ2-5; D might be TRBD1 (6 bases). CDR1 is LNHDA and CDR2 is SQIVND in the germline V gene (reference sequence). Trimming removed 1 base from V and 3 bases from J, with 12 bases in between. The CDR3 has 15 amino acids. CDR3: CASSIADAGEETQYF. The CDR3 DNA reads TGTGCCAGTAGTATAGCTGATGCAGGGGAAGAGACCCAGTACTTC. Combining the CDR3 with reference TRBV19 and TRBJ2-5 gives the whole variable domain DGGITQSPKYLFRKEGQNVTLSCEQNLNHDAMYWYRQDPGQGLRLIYYSQIVNDFQKGDIAEGYSVSREKKESFPLTVTSAQKNPTAFYLCASSIADAGEETQYFGPGTRLLVL.

The V gene is TRBV14, the J gene TRBJ2-7; the match to TRBD1 covers 9 bases. This CDR3 is 14 amino acids long. The J segment lost 4 bases and the V segment lost 4 bases, leaving 5 bases of the junction unmatched. Germline values: CDR1 SGHDN, CDR2 FVKESK. CDR3 in DNA: TGTGCCAGCAGCCGACAGGGGGTTGTTTACGAGCAGTACTTC. Translated, it gives CASSRQGVVYEQYF.

This clone was found once. The chain employs TRBV18 and TRBJ2-7; TRBD2 aligns across 10 bases. The CDR3 length is 14 residues. The ends lost 4 bases at V and 3 bases at J; junction bases unmatched: 3. The V gene's germline CDR1 is KGHSH and CDR2 LQKENI. The DNA of the CDR3 is TGTGCCAGCTCACGCCTAGCGGGGGACTACGAGCAGTACTTC. Its protein is CASSRLAGDYEQYF.

This clone was detected once. V and J are TRBV27 and TRBJ2-7, with 9 nucleotides matching TRBD1. Germline V lookup: CDR1 MNHEY, CDR2 SMNVEV (reference sequence). V dropped 5 bases and J dropped 2; count of bases not matched to a gene: 4. This CDR3 has 14 residues. The CDR3 sequence: CASSPGQGPYEQYF. In DNA, the CDR3 is TGTGCCAGCAGTCCAGGACAGGGGCCCTACGAGCAGTACTTC.